Shown below are 8 T cell receptor beta chains from a single sample sequenced in a study of cytomegalovirus exposure and HLA in healthy donors. The PCR was carried out with 60 Vbeta primers and 13 Jbeta primers. Clones were read by immunoSEQ multiplex PCR, and TCRdb kept only the in-frame ones, dropping some. Of around 130,000 clones listed, 74% are singletons. Sequenced sample: PBMCs. These receptors were obtained from a woman aged 45-65 years in good health and CMV-seropositive.

This chain joins TRBV6-5 and TRBJ1-1; 7 nucleotides align to TRBD1. V was pared by 2 bases and J by 9 bases, with 6 bases of the junction left unmatched. Germline V CDR1 and CDR2: MNHEY, SVGAGI. There are 13 residues in the CDR3. CDR3 sequence reads: CASSYQTGTKAFF. The CDR3 nucleotides read TGTGCCAGCAGTTACCAGACAGGGACCAAAGCTTTCTTT.

The V call is TRBV7-9, the J call TRBJ1-1; TRBD1 agrees at 12 bases. Germline V gene lookup returns CDR1 SEHNR and CDR2 FQNEAQ (reference sequence). This CDR3 contains 17 residues. Unmatched junction bases numbered 11, after V lost 2 bases and J lost 7 bases. CDR3 in amino acids: CASSLPRDRGRRGEAFF. DNA of the CDR3: TGTGCCAGCAGCTTACCGCGGGACAGGGGGCGAAGGGGTGAAGCTTTCTTT.

This clone was seen more than once but under ten times. The chain employs TRBV28 and TRBJ1-2; 7 bases fit TRBD1. The CDR3 is 15 amino acids. Germline CDR1 is MDHEN and CDR2 is SYDVKM. J lost 5 bases, V lost 6 bases, and 12 bases had no gene match. CDR3 loop: CASRKNWDRDYGYTF. In nucleotides, the CDR3 is TGTGCCAGCAGGAAAAATTGGGACAGAGATTATGGCTACACCTTC.

This chain joins TRBV7-2 and TRBJ2-7, with 8 bases lining up with TRBD2. V shed 1 base, J shed 7 bases, and the junction held 9 bases outside the gene matches. CDR1 is SGHTA, CDR2 FQGNSA, per germline. The CDR3 length is 15 residues. CDR3 in DNA: TGTGCCAGCAGCTTAGATTCGGGGGGGAAGAGTGAGCAGTACTTC. Translating it yields CASSLDSGGKSEQYF.

The chain employs TRBV19 and TRBJ2-3; D gene unclear. Germline lookup yields CDR1 LNHDA and CDR2 SQIVND (reference sequence). This CDR3 is built from 15 residues. V lost 8 bases and J 0 bases, leaving 15 bases between the germline ends. The CDR3 here is CASRQGALSTDTQYF. DNA of the CDR3: TGTGCCAGTCGGCAAGGAGCCCTTAGCACAGATACGCAGTATTTT.

This clone was counted once. J is TRBJ1-5 and V is TRBV7-2; D unresolved. Trimming cost V 2 bases and J 0 bases, with 2 bases left between them. Germline CDR1 reads SGHTA; CDR2 reads FQGNSA. This CDR3 has 13 residues. The CDR3: CASSLRSNQPQHF. The CDR3 DNA sequence: TGTGCCAGCAGCTTACGTAGCAATCAGCCCCAGCATTTT.

The V gene is TRBV29-1, the J gene TRBJ2-3; TRBD2 matches 14 bases. J lost 0 bases, V lost 4 bases, and 3 bases had no gene match. The germline gives CDR1 SQVTM, CDR2 ANQGSEA. The CDR3 loop spans 16 amino acids. CDR3 in DNA: TGCAGCGTTGGGGGACTAGCGGGGGCCAGCACAGATACGCAGTATTTT. Its protein is CSVGGLAGASTDTQYF.

About this clone itself: The identical CDR3 is also encoded by other nucleotide sequences in the sample. The rearrangement uses TRBV12-5 and TRBJ1-1; D unclear. This CDR3 has 13 residues. The V gene's germline CDR1 is LGHNT and CDR2 FRNRAP. The V and J ends lost 3 bases and 4 bases respectively, with 9 bases between them. The DNA for the CDR3 is TGTGCTAGTGGTTTAGAGGGCGGCACTGAAGCTTTCTTT. The encoded protein is CASGLEGGTEAFF.